What follows are 27 T cell receptor beta chains derived from one specimen sequenced in a study of CD8+CD57+ T cells in acquired aplastic anemia. The authors sequenced patients whose flow cytometry had shown CD8+CD57+ cell expansion. TCR beta VDJ combinations and CDR3 sequences were profiled from genomic DNA. TCRdb re-called the reads through MiXCR, storing one row per CDR3 protein. The sample records around 200,000 distinct CDR3 sequences, 48% being singletons. Sequencing was done on a sample of sorted CD4+, CD8+, or CD8+CD57+ T cells (not recorded which) from PBMCs. The receptors here all came from a human donor with aplastic anemia.

This clonotype was seen many times. This CDR3 reads CASSDPAGGNTEAFF. CDR3 DNA sequence: TGTGCCAGCAGTGATCCTGCAGGGGGCAACACTGAAGCTTTCTTT. V gene TRBV25-1 combines with J gene TRBJ1-1; TRBD1 aligns across 8 bases. J lost 2 bases, V lost 3 bases, and 5 bases had no gene match. The germline V gene has CDR1 MGHDK and CDR2 SYGVNS. The CDR3 is 15 amino acids.

On this clonotype itself: Just one base apart from a much larger clone, this may be a read error. Because the CDR3 is missing its conserved closing phenylalanine or tryptophan, this is likely a read error. This sequence joins TRBV11-2 and TRBJ2-7; 9 bases line up with TRBD2. CDR1 SGHAT and CDR2 FQNNGV come from the germline V gene. The CDR3 is 16 amino acids. The junction had 11 bases not matched to a gene; V was cut back by 4 bases and J by 4 bases. CDR3 coding DNA: TGTGCCAGCAGCTCCCACGGGGCGGGAGGGGAATACGAGCAGTACTCC. Protein: CASSSHGAGGEYEQYS.

In its sample, this clonotype was seen many times. The chain links TRBV7-2 to TRBJ2-2; the D is unclear. V was shortened by 3 bases and J by 5 bases, with 13 bases between the two germline ends. Germline CDR1 SGHTA, CDR2 FQGNSA. The length of the CDR3 is 15 residues. CDR3 sequence (DNA): TGTGCCAGCAGCTTGGAGCCCATAGGAACCGGGGAGCTGTTTTTT. Protein: CASSLEPIGTGELFF.

In its sample, this clonotype was seen many times. The chain has TRBV20-1 and TRBJ1-3, with D possibly being TRBD1 (5 bases). The CDR3 covers 15 residues. The germline V gene has CDR1 DFQATT and CDR2 SNEGSKA (reference sequence). The V gene lost 3 bases and the J gene lost 0 bases, with 12 bases spanning the gap. The CDR3 bases are TGCAGTGCTAGTAGGGACTTGGGCTCTGGAAACACCATATATTTT. This gives the protein CSASRDLGSGNTIYF.

Ten or more counts support this clonotype. This chain links TRBV9 with TRBJ2-1; D gene uncertain. V was cut by 0 bases and J by 8 bases, with 15 bases left in between. CDR3 size: 15 residues. Germline CDR1 reads SGDLS; CDR2 reads YYNGEE. The CDR3 nucleotides are TGTGCCAGCAGCGTAGGGGTTCTCAGGATGGATGAGCAGTTCTTC. Its protein product is CASSVGVLRMDEQFF.

Points on this clonotype: This may come from a read error, since a much larger clone is one base off. V is TRBV4-1 and J is TRBJ2-7, with D possibly matching TRBD1 (6 bases). Germline V gene sequence: CDR1 MGHRA, CDR2 YSYEKL. The CDR3 spans 15 residues. V lost 4 bases and J lost 2, with 15 bases in between. DNA of the CDR3: TGCGCCAGCAGCCCTAGACAGGCGGTAACCTACGAGCAGTACTTC. This encodes CASSPRQAVTYEQYF.

This clonotype has a handful of counts. The chain links TRBV25-1 to TRBJ2-1; D ambiguous. Germline V gene data show CDR1 as MGHDK and CDR2 as SYGVNS. V lost 7 bases and J 2 bases, leaving 9 bases between the germline ends. The CDR3 runs to 13 residues. CDR3 amino acids: CASKRPPYNEQFF. The CDR3 nucleotides read TGTGCCAGCAAAAGGCCGCCCTACAATGAGCAGTTCTTC.

In this sample, this clonotype turned up many times. The chain links TRBV12-3 or TRBV12-4 to TRBJ1-5; 7 bases map to TRBD1. The V gene end was trimmed by 1 base and the J gene end by 4 bases; junction bases not matched to a gene: 7. CDR3 length: 16 amino acids. This CDR3 is CASSLVGRGGNQPQHF. The CDR3, as DNA: TGTGCCAGCAGTTTAGTCGGCAGGGGGGGGAATCAGCCCCAGCATTTT.

There are many counts of this clonotype. The chain joins TRBV7-2 to TRBJ1-2; D uncertain. Trimming shortened V by 5 bases and J by 4 bases, and 11 bases separated the two germline ends. Germline CDR1 reads SGHTA; CDR2 reads FQGNSA. This CDR3 has 13 residues. For the CDR3, the DNA is TGTGCCAGCAGCCCAGTGAAGGGCTATGGCTACACCTTC. Protein sequence: CASSPVKGYGYTF. The full variable domain, in which reference TRBV7-2 and TRBJ1-2 provide the parts outside the CDR3, is GAGVSQSPSNKVTEKGKDVELRCDPISGHTALYWYRQSLGQGLEFLIYFQGNSAPDKSGLPSDRFSAERTGGSVSTLTIQRTQQEDSAVYLCASSPVKGYGYTFGSGTRLTVV.

This clonotype was seen at least ten times. This rearrangement joins TRBV6-1 to TRBJ1-6; the match to TRBD1 covers 8 bases. The CDR3 totals 14 residues. J lost 7 bases, V lost 6 bases, and 5 bases had no gene match. Germline V gene data show CDR1 as MNHNS and CDR2 as SASEGT. The DNA for the CDR3 is TGTGCCAGCAGCTTGACAGGGGCCAATTCACCCCTCCACTTT. Translating gives CASSLTGANSPLHF.

This clonotype was recorded many times. V and J are TRBV5-1 and TRBJ2-1; 8 nucleotides match TRBD1. This CDR3 is built from 15 residues. Trimming at V came to 0 bases and at J to 13 bases, leaving 12 bases not matched to a gene. The germline gives CDR1 SGHRS, CDR2 YFSETQ. This CDR3 reads CASSLGDRGRTLQFF. For the CDR3, the DNA is TGCGCCAGCAGCTTGGGAGACAGGGGCCGAACTCTCCAGTTCTTC.

This clonotype appeared many times. This rearrangement joins TRBV20-1 to TRBJ2-1, with 10 bases lining up with TRBD2. This CDR3 is built from 13 residues. V was pared by 6 bases and J by 8 bases, with 7 bases of the junction left unmatched. The germline gives CDR1 DFQATT, CDR2 SNEGSKA (reference sequence). The CDR3 DNA sequence: TGCAGTGCCAGGAGCGGGGGGGCGGATGAGCAGTTCTTC. Residues: CSARSGGADEQFF.

The rearrangement links TRBV5-1 to TRBJ2-7; 9 nucleotides line up with TRBD1. The germline V gene encodes CDR1 SGHRS and CDR2 YFSETQ. The V gene end was trimmed by 0 bases and the J gene end by 5 bases; junction bases not matched to a gene: 3. The CDR3 is 14 amino acids. The CDR3 DNA is TGCGCCAGCAGCTTGGGGACAGGGGTGAACGAGCAGTACTTC. Residues: CASSLGTGVNEQYF.

The chain combines TRBV20-1 with TRBJ1-5; D gene unclear. Germline CDR1 and CDR2: DFQATT and SNEGSKA (reference sequence). The V end lost 5 bases, the J end lost 3 bases, and 11 bases lay between the germline ends. CDR3 length: 13 amino acids. CDR3 amino acids: CSALHGLNQPQHF. DNA of the CDR3: TGCAGTGCTCTACACGGGCTCAATCAGCCCCAGCATTTT.

The sample holds many counts of this clonotype. V usage is TRBV6-5 and J usage is TRBJ2-7; tentatively, D is TRBD1 (6 bases). Germline V CDR1 and CDR2: MNHEY, SVGAGI. This CDR3 is built from 11 residues. Trimming removed 2 bases from V and 9 bases from J, with 8 bases in between. The CDR3 DNA reads TGTGCCAGCAGTTACCCAGGGGTGCAGTACTTC. It codes for CASSYPGVQYF.

This clonotype was found many times. The chain carries TRBV5-1 and TRBJ2-7; D is perhaps TRBD1 (5 bases). The CDR3 consists of 16 residues. Trimming cost V 1 base and J 0 bases, with 14 bases left between them. Germline CDR1 and CDR2: SGHRS and YFSETQ. CDR3 sequence reads: CASSLRGARSSYEQYF. CDR3 bases: TGCGCCAGCAGCTTGCGTGGGGCGCGCAGCTCCTACGAGCAGTACTTC.

Many counts were recorded for this clonotype. V usage is TRBV2 and J usage is TRBJ1-6; tentatively, D is TRBD1 (6 bases). V was clipped by 6 bases and J by 13 bases, with 19 bases between them. The CDR3 is made up of 14 amino acids. Germline-derived CDR1 and CDR2 are SNHLY and FYNNEI. The CDR3 DNA follows: TGTGCCAGCAGGCGACAGGATGTGATGTCGCCCCTCCACTTT. Amino acids: CASRRQDVMSPLHF.

This clonotype showed up just once. The CDR3 ends on some other residue instead of the conserved phenylalanine or tryptophan, so this is likely a read error. It is unclear where the CDR3 begins or ends on the DNA, so no DNA is shown, and the CDR3 is as TCRdb lists it. The chain links TRBV12-3 or TRBV12-4 to TRBJ2-3; the table's D call, TRBD1, was not checked against the DNA. The CDR3 contains 9 residues when both ends are counted. CDR3 amino acids: CASSPRTGS.

On this clonotype itself: An end of the junction does not agree with germline; a read error may underlie this. The chain combines TRBV11-2 with TRBJ2-7; D is uncertain. This CDR3 contains 13 residues. Germline lookup yields CDR1 SGHAT and CDR2 FQNNGV. For the CDR3, the DNA is TGTGCCAGCAGCTTTGACGGACGATACGATCAGTACTTC. Residues: CASSFDGRYDQYF.

The chain employs TRBV10-2 and TRBJ2-7, with TRBD2 matching 13 bases. The CDR3 spans 15 residues. The ends lost 2 bases at V and 5 bases at J; junction bases unmatched: 3. Per the germline V gene, CDR1 is WSHSY and CDR2 is SAAADI. CDR3 DNA: TGCGCCAGCAGTGAGGGACTAGCGGGAGCCCACGAGCAGTACTTC. It codes for CASSEGLAGAHEQYF.

This clonotype was picked up many times. The chain carries TRBV19 and TRBJ2-1, with 9 bases lining up with TRBD1. The trim removed 5 bases at V and 7 bases at J, leaving 12 bases unmatched. Germline CDR1 reads LNHDA; CDR2 reads SQIVND (reference sequence). This CDR3 contains 16 residues. DNA for the CDR3: TGTGCCAGTAGTCTTCGGACAGGGGAAAATAGGAATGAGCAGTTCTTC. The encoded protein is CASSLRTGENRNEQFF.

The chain uses TRBV20-1 and TRBJ2-3, with a possible D match to TRBD1 (8 bases). The germline V and J ends were trimmed by 0 bases and 5 bases, with 18 bases remaining between them. Germline V gives CDR1 DFQATT, CDR2 SNEGSKA (reference sequence). The CDR3 is made up of 16 amino acids. The CDR3, as DNA: TGCAGTGCTAGAGATCCAAGACAGGGGAGGGTAGATACGCAGTATTTT. Its translation: CSARDPRQGRVDTQYF.

The rearrangement links TRBV10-3 to TRBJ1-4, with TRBD1 as a possible D gene (5 bases). The CDR3 sequence is 13 residues long. Looked up from germline, CDR1 is ENHRY and CDR2 is SYGVKD. V lost 7 bases and J lost 8, with 14 bases in between. The CDR3 nucleotides read TGTGCCATCACCGCACAGCCAGGGGAAAAACTGTTTTTT. Translating gives CAITAQPGEKLFF.

This clonotype was counted only a few times. The chain is built from TRBV7-9 and TRBJ2-5; 10 bases agree with TRBD2. Trimming removed 5 bases from V and 3 bases from J; junction bases left unmatched: 3. CDR3 size: 14 residues. Germline V CDR1 and CDR2: SEHNR, FQNEAQ (reference sequence). The CDR3 here is CASSPGLAEETQYF. The DNA of the CDR3 is TGTGCCAGCAGCCCTGGACTAGCGGAAGAGACCCAGTACTTC.

In its sample, this clonotype was seen a few times. The chain has TRBV7-6 and TRBJ2-5; D possibly corresponds to TRBD2 (6 bases). The CDR3 is made up of 15 amino acids. V lost 1 base, J lost 3 bases, and 12 bases lay in between. The germline CDR1 and CDR2 sequences are SGHVS and FNYEAQ. The CDR3 here is CASSLVPGEEETQYF. In DNA form, the CDR3 reads TGTGCCAGCAGCTTAGTTCCGGGAGAGGAAGAGACCCAGTACTTC.

This chain uses TRBV5-1 with TRBJ2-1; 11 bases map to TRBD2. J lost 6 bases, V lost 4 bases, and 3 bases had no gene match. This CDR3 comprises 14 residues. Germline V lookup: CDR1 SGHRS, CDR2 YFSETQ. CDR3 coding DNA: TGCGCCAGCAGCATTAGCGGGAGGGCCAATGAGCAGTTCTTC. Its protein product is CASSISGRANEQFF.

The chain employs TRBV7-3 and TRBJ2-5; TRBD2 is a possible D gene (6 bases). The CDR3 spans 15 residues. Germline V CDR1 and CDR2: SGHTA, FQGTGA. The ends were cut back, 3 bases at V and 1 base at J, with 12 bases in the middle. CDR3 in DNA: TGTGCCAGCAGCTTTGGGCGGGGTCCCCAAGAGACCCAGTACTTC. Its translation is CASSFGRGPQETQYF.